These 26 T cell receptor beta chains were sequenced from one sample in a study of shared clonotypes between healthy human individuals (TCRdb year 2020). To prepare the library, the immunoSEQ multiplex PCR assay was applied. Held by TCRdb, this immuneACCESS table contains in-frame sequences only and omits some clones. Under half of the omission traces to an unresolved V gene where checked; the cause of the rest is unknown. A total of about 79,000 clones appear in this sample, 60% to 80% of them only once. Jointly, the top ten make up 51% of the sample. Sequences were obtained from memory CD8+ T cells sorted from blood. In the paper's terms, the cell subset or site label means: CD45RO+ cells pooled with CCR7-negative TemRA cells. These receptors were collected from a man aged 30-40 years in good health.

CDR3 DNA sequence: TGTGCCAGCAGCTCCCCGGCGGGGACCTACAATGAGCAGTTCTTC. Encoded protein: CASSSPAGTYNEQFF. The V and J genes are TRBV7-9 and TRBJ2-1; tentative D call: TRBD2 (6 bases). This CDR3 region has 15 residues. In germline, CDR1 is SEHNR, CDR2 FQNEAQ (reference sequence). V gave up 4 bases and J gave up 2 bases, with 12 bases separating them.

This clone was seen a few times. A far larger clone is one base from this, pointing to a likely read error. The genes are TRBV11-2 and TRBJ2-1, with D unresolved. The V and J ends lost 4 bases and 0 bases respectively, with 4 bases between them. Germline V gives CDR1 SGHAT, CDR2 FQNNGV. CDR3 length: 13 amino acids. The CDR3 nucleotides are TGTGCCAGCAGCTGGGACTCCTACAATGAGCAGTTCTTC. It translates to CASSWDSYNEQFF.

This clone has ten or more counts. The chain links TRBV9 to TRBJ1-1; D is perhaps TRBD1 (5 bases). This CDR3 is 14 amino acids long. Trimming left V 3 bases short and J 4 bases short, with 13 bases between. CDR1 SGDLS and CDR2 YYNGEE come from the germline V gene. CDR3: CASSAGGIGTEAFF. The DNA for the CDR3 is TGTGCCAGCAGCGCGGGGGGAATTGGCACTGAAGCTTTCTTT.

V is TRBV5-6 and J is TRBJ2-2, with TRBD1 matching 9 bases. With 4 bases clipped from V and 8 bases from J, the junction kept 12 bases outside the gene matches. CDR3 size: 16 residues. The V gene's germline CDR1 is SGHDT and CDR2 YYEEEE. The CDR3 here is CASSLGQGLLIGELFF. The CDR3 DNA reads TGTGCCAGCAGCCTGGGACAGGGACTACTTATTGGGGAGCTGTTTTTT.

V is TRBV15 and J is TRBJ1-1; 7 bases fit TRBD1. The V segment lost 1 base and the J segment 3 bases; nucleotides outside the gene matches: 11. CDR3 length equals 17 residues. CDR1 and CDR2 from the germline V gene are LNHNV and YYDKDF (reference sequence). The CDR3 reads CATSRVGTAFGDTEAFF. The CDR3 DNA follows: TGTGCCACCAGCAGAGTTGGGACAGCTTTTGGGGACACTGAAGCTTTCTTT.

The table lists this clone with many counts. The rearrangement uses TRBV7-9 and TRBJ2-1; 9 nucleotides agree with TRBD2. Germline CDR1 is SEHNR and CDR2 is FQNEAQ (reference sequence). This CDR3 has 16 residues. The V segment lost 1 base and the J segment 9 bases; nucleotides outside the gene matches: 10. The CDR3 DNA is TGTGCCAGCAGCTTAGTAGGTAGCGGGAGTGGGGGTGAGCAGTTCTTC. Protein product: CASSLVGSGSGGEQFF.

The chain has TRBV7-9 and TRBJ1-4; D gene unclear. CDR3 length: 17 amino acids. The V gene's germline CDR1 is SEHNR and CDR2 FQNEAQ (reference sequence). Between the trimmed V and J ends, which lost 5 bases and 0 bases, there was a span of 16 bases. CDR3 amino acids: CASSHEGVPATNEKLFF. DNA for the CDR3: TGTGCCAGCAGCCATGAGGGAGTTCCAGCAACTAATGAAAAACTGTTTTTT.

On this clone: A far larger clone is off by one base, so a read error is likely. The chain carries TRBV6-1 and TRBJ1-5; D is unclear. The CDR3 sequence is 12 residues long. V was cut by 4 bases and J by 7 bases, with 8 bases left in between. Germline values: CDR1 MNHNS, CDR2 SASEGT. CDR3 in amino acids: CASSAPGQPQHF. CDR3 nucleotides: TGTGCCAGCAGTGCCCCCGGGCAGCCCCAGCATTTT.

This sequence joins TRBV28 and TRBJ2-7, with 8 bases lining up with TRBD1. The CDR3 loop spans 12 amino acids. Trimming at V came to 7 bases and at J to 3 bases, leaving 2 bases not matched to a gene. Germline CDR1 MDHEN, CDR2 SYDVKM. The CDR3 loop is CASTDRDYEQYF. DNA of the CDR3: TGTGCCAGCACGGACAGGGACTACGAGCAGTACTTC.

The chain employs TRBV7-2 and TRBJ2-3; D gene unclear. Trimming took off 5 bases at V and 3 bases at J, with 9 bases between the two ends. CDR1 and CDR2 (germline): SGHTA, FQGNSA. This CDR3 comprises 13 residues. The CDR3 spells CASSTLRTDTQYF. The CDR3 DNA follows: TGTGCCAGCAGCACTCTGAGAACAGATACGCAGTATTTT.

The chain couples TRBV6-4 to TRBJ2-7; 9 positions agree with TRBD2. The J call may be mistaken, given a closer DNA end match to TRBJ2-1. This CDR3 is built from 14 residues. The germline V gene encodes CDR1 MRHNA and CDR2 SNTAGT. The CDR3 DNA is TGTGCCAGCAGTGAGGCGGGAGGGCGCGGTGAGCAGTTCTTC. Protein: CASSEAGGRGEQFF.

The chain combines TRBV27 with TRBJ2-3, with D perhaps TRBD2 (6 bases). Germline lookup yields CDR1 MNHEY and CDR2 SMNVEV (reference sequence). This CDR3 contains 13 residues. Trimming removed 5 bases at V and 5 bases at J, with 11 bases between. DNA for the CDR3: TGTGCCAGCAGTAACGCGGGGATAGATACGCAGTATTTT. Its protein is CASSNAGIDTQYF.

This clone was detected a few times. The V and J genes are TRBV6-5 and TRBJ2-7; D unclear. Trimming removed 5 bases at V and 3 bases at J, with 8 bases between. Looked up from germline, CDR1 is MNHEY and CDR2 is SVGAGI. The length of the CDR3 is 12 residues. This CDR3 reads CASSVDGYEQYF. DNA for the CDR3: TGTGCCAGCAGTGTCGACGGCTACGAGCAGTACTTC.

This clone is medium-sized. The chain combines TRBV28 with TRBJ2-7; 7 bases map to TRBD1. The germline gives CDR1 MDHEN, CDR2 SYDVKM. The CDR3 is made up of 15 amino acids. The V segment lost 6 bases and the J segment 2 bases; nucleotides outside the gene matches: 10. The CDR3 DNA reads TGTGCCAGCAGCGGGTCCGGGACAGAACCCTACGAGCAGTACTTC. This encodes CASSGSGTEPYEQYF. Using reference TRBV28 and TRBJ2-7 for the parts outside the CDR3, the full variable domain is DVKVTQSSRYLVKRTGEKVFLECVQDMDHENMFWYRQDPGLGLRLIYFSYDVKMKEKGDIPEGYSVSREKKERFSLILESASTNQTSMYLCASSGSGTEPYEQYFGPGTRLTVT.

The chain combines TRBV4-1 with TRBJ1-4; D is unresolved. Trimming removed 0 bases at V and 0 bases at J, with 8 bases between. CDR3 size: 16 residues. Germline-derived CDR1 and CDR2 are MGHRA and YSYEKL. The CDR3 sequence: CASSQEGSATNEKLFF. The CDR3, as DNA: TGCGCCAGCAGCCAAGAGGGCAGTGCAACTAATGAAAAACTGTTTTTT.

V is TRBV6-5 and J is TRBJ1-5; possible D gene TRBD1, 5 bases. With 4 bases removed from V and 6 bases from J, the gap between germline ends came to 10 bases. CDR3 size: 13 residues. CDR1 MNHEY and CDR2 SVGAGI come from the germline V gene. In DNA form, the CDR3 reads TGTGCCAGCAGTTCTAGGGGAGGTCAGCCCCAGCATTTT. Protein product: CASSSRGGQPQHF.

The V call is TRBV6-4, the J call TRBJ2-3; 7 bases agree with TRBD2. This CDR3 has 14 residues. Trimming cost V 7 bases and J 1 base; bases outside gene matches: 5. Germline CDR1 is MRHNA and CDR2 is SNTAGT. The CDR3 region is CASTAGVGTDTQYF. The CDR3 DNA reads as TGTGCCAGCACGGCGGGAGTTGGCACAGATACGCAGTATTTT.

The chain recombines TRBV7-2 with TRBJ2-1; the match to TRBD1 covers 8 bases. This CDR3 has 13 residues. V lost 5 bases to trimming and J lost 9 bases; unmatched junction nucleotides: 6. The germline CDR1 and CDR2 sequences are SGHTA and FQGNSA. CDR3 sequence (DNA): TGTGCCAGCAGCCCGGATACAGGGGGTGAGCAGTTCTTC. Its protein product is CASSPDTGGEQFF. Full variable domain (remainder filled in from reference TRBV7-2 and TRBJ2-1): GAGVSQSPSNKVTEKGKDVELRCDPISGHTALYWYRQSLGQGLEFLIYFQGNSAPDKSGLPSDRFSAERTGGSVSTLTIQRTQQEDSAVYLCASSPDTGGEQFFGPGTRLTVL.

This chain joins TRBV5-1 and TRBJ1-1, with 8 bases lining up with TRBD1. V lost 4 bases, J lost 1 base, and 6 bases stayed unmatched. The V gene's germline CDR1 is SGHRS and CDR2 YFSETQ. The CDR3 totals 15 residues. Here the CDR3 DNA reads TGCGCCAGCAGCGCCCGGACAGGGAAGAACACTGAAGCTTTCTTT. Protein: CASSARTGKNTEAFF.

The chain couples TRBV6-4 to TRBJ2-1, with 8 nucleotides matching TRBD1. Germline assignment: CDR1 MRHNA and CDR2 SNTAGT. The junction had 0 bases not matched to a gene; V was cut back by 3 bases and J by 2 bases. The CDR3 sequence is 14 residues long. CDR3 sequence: CASSEGQAYNEQFF. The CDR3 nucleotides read TGTGCCAGCAGTGAGGGACAGGCCTACAATGAGCAGTTCTTC.

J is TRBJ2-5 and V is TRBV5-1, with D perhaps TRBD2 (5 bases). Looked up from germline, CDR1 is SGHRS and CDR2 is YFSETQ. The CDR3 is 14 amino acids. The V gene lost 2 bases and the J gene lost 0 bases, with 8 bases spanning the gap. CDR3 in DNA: TGCGCCAGCAGCTTTCGGGAATACCAAGAGACCCAGTACTTC. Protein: CASSFREYQETQYF.

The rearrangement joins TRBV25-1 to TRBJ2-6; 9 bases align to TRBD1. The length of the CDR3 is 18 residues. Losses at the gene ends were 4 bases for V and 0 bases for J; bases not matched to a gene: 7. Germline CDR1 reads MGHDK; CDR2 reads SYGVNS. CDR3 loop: CASSGPGQGDSGANVLTF. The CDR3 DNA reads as TGTGCCAGCAGTGGACCGGGACAGGGTGACTCTGGGGCCAACGTCCTGACTTTC.

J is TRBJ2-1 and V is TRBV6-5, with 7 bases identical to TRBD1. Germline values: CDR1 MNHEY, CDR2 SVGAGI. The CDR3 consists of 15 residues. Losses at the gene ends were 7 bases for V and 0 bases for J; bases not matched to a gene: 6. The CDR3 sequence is CASNRDSDSYNEQFF. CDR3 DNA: TGTGCCAGCAACCGGGACAGCGACTCCTACAATGAGCAGTTCTTC.

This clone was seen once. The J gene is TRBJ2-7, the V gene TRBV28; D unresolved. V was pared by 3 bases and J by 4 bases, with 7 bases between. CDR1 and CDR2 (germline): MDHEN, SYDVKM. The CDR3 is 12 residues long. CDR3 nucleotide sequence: TGTGCCAGCAGTTTTTGGGTTTACGAGCAGTACTTC. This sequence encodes CASSFWVYEQYF.

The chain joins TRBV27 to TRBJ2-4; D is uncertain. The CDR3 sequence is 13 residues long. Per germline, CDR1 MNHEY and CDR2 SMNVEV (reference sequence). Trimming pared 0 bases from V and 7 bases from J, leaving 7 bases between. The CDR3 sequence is CASSLSVGNIQYF. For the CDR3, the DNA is TGTGCCAGCAGTTTATCGGTAGGGAACATTCAGTACTTC.

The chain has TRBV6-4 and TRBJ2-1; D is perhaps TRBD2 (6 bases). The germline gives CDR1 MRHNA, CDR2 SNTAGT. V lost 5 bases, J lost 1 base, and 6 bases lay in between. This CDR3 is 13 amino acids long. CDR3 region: CASSSGSYNEQFF. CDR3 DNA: TGTGCCAGCAGTAGCGGGTCCTACAATGAGCAGTTCTTC.